This T cell receptor (beta chain) was obtained from a study of control samples from healthy donors and cancer patients. Libraries were prepared by immunoSEQ multiplex PCR; TCRdb keeps only in-frame clonotypes and omits some of them. The sample records 150,000 to 180,000 clones, roughly 94% being singletons. CDR3 size: 17 residues. V lost 7 bases and J lost 0, with 20 bases in between. Germline V gene data show CDR1 as KGHDR and CDR2 as SFDVKD. The chain joins TRBV24-1 to TRBJ1-1; maybe TRBD1 (5 bases). This receptor was taken from a man aged 35 to 55 in good health. Sequenced material: blood. The CDR3 loop is CATSTGGTGVVNTEAFF. The CDR3 coding sequence is TGTGCCACCAGCACCGGGGGAACAGGAGTCGTGAACACTGAAGCTTTCTTT.